This entry lists 19 T cell receptor beta chains sequenced from one sample in a study of identical twins. From the 5' RACE reads, TCRdb called clonotypes with MiXCR, one entry per CDR3 protein. The sample carries fewer than 250,000 distinct CDR3 sequences, roughly 7% recorded once. These data were also filed under a second study, of yellow fever vaccine responses in identical twins.

The sample was memory (CD45RO+) T cells sorted from blood. The receptors were sampled from a woman under 30 in good health.

The table lists this clonotype with many counts. This chain joins TRBV5-1 and TRBJ2-1; D might be TRBD2 (6 bases). CDR1 and CDR2 (germline): SGHRS, YFSETQ. The ends were cut back, 1 base at V and 5 bases at J, with 10 bases in the middle. There are 14 residues in the CDR3. In DNA, the CDR3 is TGCGCCAGCAGCTTGACTAGCACCCACAATGAGCAGTTCTTC. Protein sequence: CASSLTSTHNEQFF.

This clonotype was detected a few times. The chain couples TRBV10-3 to TRBJ2-2, with D perhaps TRBD1 (5 bases). V was clipped by 4 bases and J by 5 bases, with 8 bases between them. The CDR3 covers 13 residues. CDR1 is ENHRY and CDR2 is SYGVKD in the germline V gene. The CDR3 DNA reads TGTGCCATCAGTGTGTCAGGGACCGGGGAGCTGTTTTTT. Its protein product is CAISVSGTGELFF.

The chain carries TRBV2 and TRBJ1-1; the D is unclear. The V gene lost 4 bases and the J gene lost 4 bases, with 10 bases spanning the gap. The CDR3 has 13 amino acids. CDR1 and CDR2 (germline): SNHLY, FYNNEI. CDR3 DNA sequence: TGTGCCAGCAGTGTCCGGTATCTCACTGAAGCTTTCTTT. Translated: CASSVRYLTEAFF.

This clonotype was observed a few times. The chain joins TRBV10-3 to TRBJ1-1; D is unresolved. Trimming pared 2 bases from V and 9 bases from J, leaving 16 bases between. This CDR3 is 14 amino acids long. CDR1 ENHRY and CDR2 SYGVKD come from the germline V gene. CDR3 in amino acids: CAISEAGPIPKAFF. The CDR3 nucleotides read TGTGCCATCAGTGAGGCAGGACCGATCCCGAAAGCTTTCTTT.

The gene calls are TRBV11-2 and TRBJ2-1; unclear D gene. Trimming shortened V by 4 bases and J by 4 bases, and 14 bases separated the two germline ends. Germline values: CDR1 SGHAT, CDR2 FQNNGV. There are 15 residues in the CDR3. CDR3 DNA sequence: TGTGCCAGCAGCTCTGCCCCGTTGGGATACAATGAGCAGTTCTTC. This encodes CASSSAPLGYNEQFF.

This clonotype has more than one count but fewer than ten. The chain has TRBV28 and TRBJ2-7, with 9 bases that match TRBD1. V lost 5 bases to trimming and J lost 3 bases; unmatched junction nucleotides: 2. Germline lookup yields CDR1 MDHEN and CDR2 SYDVKM. The CDR3 is made up of 13 amino acids. The CDR3, as DNA: TGTGCCAGCAGTACAGGGGGCCACTACGAGCAGTACTTC. This translates into CASSTGGHYEQYF.

This clonotype occurred many times. The chain couples TRBV12-3 or TRBV12-4 to TRBJ2-7; tentative D call: TRBD1 (5 bases). The CDR3 is made up of 16 amino acids. V was trimmed by 3 bases and J by 6 bases, leaving 21 bases between them. CDR3 DNA sequence: TGTGCCAGCAGTTTGGGGCAGGGTGGCGTTTTGGCCGAGCAGTACTTC. This encodes CASSLGQGGVLAEQYF.

The table lists this clonotype with a count of one. CDR3 DNA: TGTGCCAGCAGCCGAGGACGGGTGTCCCAGTACTTC. This translates into CASSRGRVSQYF. This rearrangement joins TRBV14 to TRBJ2-5; D is unclear. Germline CDR1 and CDR2: SGHDN and FVKESK. V lost 4 bases, J lost 9 bases, and 12 bases lay in between. The CDR3 totals 12 residues.

This clonotype was counted only a few times. V usage is TRBV29-1 and J usage is TRBJ2-7, with D possibly TRBD2 on 5 matching bases. In germline, CDR1 is SQVTM, CDR2 ANQGSEA. Deletions cut 4 bases from V and 6 bases from J, with 10 bases between. The CDR3 is 11 amino acids. The CDR3: CSVGERFEQYF. The CDR3 DNA is TGCAGCGTTGGGGAGCGATTCGAGCAGTACTTC.

The J gene is TRBJ2-2, the V gene TRBV10-3; D remains ambiguous. The CDR3 contains 14 residues. V was trimmed by 0 bases and J by 7 bases, leaving 9 bases between them. CDR1 and CDR2 from the germline V gene are ENHRY and SYGVKD. In DNA form, the CDR3 reads TGTGCCATCAGTGAGTCGGAGCTTGGCGGGGAGCTGTTTTTT. This gives the protein CAISESELGGELFF.

The chain employs TRBV6-4 and TRBJ2-3; 14 bases align to TRBD2. CDR3 length: 16 residues. The V gene's germline CDR1 is MRHNA and CDR2 SNTAGT. V lost 6 bases and J lost 5; bases outside the gene matches: 7. CDR3 nucleotide sequence: TGTGCCAGCAGCAAGACTAGCGGGGGGGCTGGAGATACGCAGTATTTT. Translating gives CASSKTSGGAGDTQYF.

This clonotype was picked up many times. In DNA, the CDR3 is TGTGCCAGCAGCCAAGTCCGGGGAGGCTACACCTTC. It codes for CASSQVRGGYTF. The chain uses TRBV3-1 and TRBJ1-2; D gene ambiguous. V lost 1 base to trimming and J lost 8 bases, with 8 bases between them. This CDR3 contains 12 residues. Germline V gives CDR1 LGHDT, CDR2 YNNKEL (reference sequence).

At least ten counts were recorded for this clonotype. The chain has TRBV3-1 and TRBJ1-1; D possibly corresponds to TRBD1 (6 bases). Germline V gene sequence: CDR1 LGHDT, CDR2 YNNKEL (reference sequence). Trimming removed 7 bases from V and 1 base from J, with 13 bases in between. The CDR3 covers 14 residues. CDR3 DNA sequence: TGTGCCAGCACCCCACAGGACAGGAACACTGAAGCTTTCTTT. Amino acids: CASTPQDRNTEAFF.

This clonotype showed up many times. The CDR3 sequence: CASSSGGQNTEAFF. For the CDR3, the DNA is TGCGCCAGCAGCTCGGGGGGACAAAACACTGAAGCTTTCTTT. This chain uses TRBV5-1 with TRBJ1-1; TRBD1 is a possible D gene (6 bases). The CDR3 has 14 amino acids. The germline V gene has CDR1 SGHRS and CDR2 YFSETQ. V dropped 3 bases and J dropped 2 bases, with 11 bases sitting between them.

The rearrangement joins TRBV20-1 to TRBJ2-1, with TRBD2 identical over 9 bases. Germline V gene sequence: CDR1 DFQATT, CDR2 SNEGSKA (reference sequence). CDR3 length: 16 residues. The J segment lost 6 bases and the V segment lost 5 bases, leaving 14 bases of the junction unmatched. The CDR3 loop reads CSAPGGLAGTVNEQFF. CDR3 nucleotides: TGCAGTGCTCCCGGTGGGCTAGCGGGGACAGTCAATGAGCAGTTCTTC.

This clonotype was detected many times. This chain connects TRBV5-1 to TRBJ2-2; a possible D gene is TRBD1 (5 bases). The CDR3 consists of 15 residues. Trimming removed 4 bases from V and 7 bases from J, with 17 bases in between. Looked up from germline, CDR1 is SGHRS and CDR2 is YFSETQ. The CDR3 loop reads CASSPIGQGGGELFF. The CDR3 DNA follows: TGCGCCAGCAGCCCGATCGGACAAGGTGGCGGGGAGCTGTTTTTT.

This clonotype was found many times. The chain carries TRBV12-5 and TRBJ2-2; D not resolved. The CDR3 extends over 13 amino acids. CDR1 and CDR2 from the germline V gene are LGHNT and FRNRAP. The ends were cut back, 1 base at V and 3 bases at J, with 3 bases in the middle. CDR3 coding DNA: TGTGCTAGTGGTTTGGCCCACACCGGGGAGCTGTTTTTT. Its translation: CASGLAHTGELFF.

This rearrangement joins TRBV5-1 to TRBJ2-5; TRBD2 matches 11 bases. The CDR3 runs 16 residues. Germline CDR1 is SGHRS and CDR2 is YFSETQ. V dropped 0 bases and J dropped 2; count of bases not matched to a gene: 3. CDR3 nucleotides: TGCGCCAGCAGCTTGGGACTAGCGGGACAACAAGAGACCCAGTACTTC. Translation: CASSLGLAGQQETQYF.

This clonotype was seen only a few times. V gene TRBV28 combines with J gene TRBJ2-1, with TRBD2 matching 10 bases. The CDR3 extends over 14 amino acids. V was pared by 6 bases and J by 14 bases, with 13 bases of the junction left unmatched. The germline V gene has CDR1 MDHEN and CDR2 SYDVKM. The CDR3 nucleotides read TGTGCCAGCAGGGGGGCTAGCGGGAGCCGGGAGGAGTTCTTC. Its protein is CASRGASGSREEFF.